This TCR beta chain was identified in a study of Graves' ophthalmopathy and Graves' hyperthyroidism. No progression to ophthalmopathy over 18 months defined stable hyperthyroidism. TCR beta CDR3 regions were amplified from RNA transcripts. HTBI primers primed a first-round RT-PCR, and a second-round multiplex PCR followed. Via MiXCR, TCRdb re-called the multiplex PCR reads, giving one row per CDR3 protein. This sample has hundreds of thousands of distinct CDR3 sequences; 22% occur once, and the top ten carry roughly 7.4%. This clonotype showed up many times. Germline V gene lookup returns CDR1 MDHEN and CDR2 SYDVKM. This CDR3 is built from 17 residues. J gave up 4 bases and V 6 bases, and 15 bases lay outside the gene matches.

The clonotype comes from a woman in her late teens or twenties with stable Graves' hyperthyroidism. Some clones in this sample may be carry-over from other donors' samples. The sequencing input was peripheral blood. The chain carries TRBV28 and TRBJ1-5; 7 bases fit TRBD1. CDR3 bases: TGTGCCAGCAGCCTCCCTGTGACAGGGTTTGGGAATCAGCCCCAGCATTTT. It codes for CASSLPVTGFGNQPQHF.